The 19 T cell receptor beta chains below all came from one sample that was sequenced in a study of CD8+ T cells in alopecia areata. Treatment specified: oral pan-JAK inhibitor, 5-10 mg twice daily. RNA was isolated and reverse transcribed to cDNA, the sequencing template. Sequenced by immunoSEQ multiplex PCR; TCRdb stores in-frame clones only, minus some. Of more than 150,000 clones listed, about 51% are singletons. The sequencing here drew on CD8+ T cells sorted from blood, taken at week 52, from a patient treated with tofacitinib. All receptors derive from a human donor with alopecia areata.

The gene calls are TRBV9 and TRBJ2-7; a possible D gene is TRBD2 (7 bases). V dropped 1 base and J dropped 2 bases, with 13 bases sitting between them. Germline-derived CDR1 and CDR2 are SGDLS and YYNGEE. This CDR3 region has 15 residues. The CDR3 protein is CASSVRGGFPYEQYF. As DNA, the CDR3 is TGTGCCAGCAGCGTAAGGGGGGGATTTCCCTACGAGCAGTACTTC.

V usage is TRBV11-2 and J usage is TRBJ2-7; 9 nucleotides match TRBD2. CDR1 SGHAT and CDR2 FQNNGV come from the germline V gene. The CDR3 is 15 residues long. The trim removed 1 base at V and 2 bases at J, leaving 3 bases unmatched. This chain's CDR3 is CASSLASGVTYEQYF. The CDR3 coding sequence is TGTGCCAGCAGCTTAGCTAGCGGGGTTACCTACGAGCAGTACTTC.

The chain joins TRBV2 to TRBJ2-1; D gene ambiguous. With 4 bases removed from V and 4 bases from J, the gap between germline ends came to 8 bases. This CDR3 region has 13 residues. Germline V gene lookup returns CDR1 SNHLY and CDR2 FYNNEI. CDR3 loop: CASSAERYNEQFF. The CDR3 bases are TGTGCCAGCAGTGCGGAACGGTACAATGAGCAGTTCTTC.

The rearrangement uses TRBV9 and TRBJ2-2; D possibly corresponds to TRBD1 (5 bases). Germline-derived CDR1 and CDR2 are SGDLS and YYNGEE. V shed 0 bases and J shed 7 bases, with 10 bases lying between them. The CDR3 runs 14 residues. The CDR3 DNA follows: TGTGCCAGCAGCGTAGTTGGGGCTGGCGGGGAGCTGTTTTTT. This encodes CASSVVGAGGELFF.

The V call is TRBV14, the J call TRBJ2-7, with D tentatively TRBD2 (5 bases). This CDR3 region has 13 residues. Trimming took off 1 base at V and 6 bases at J, with 10 bases between the two ends. Germline lookup yields CDR1 SGHDN and CDR2 FVKESK. The chain's CDR3 is CASSQALAAEQYF. DNA for the CDR3: TGTGCCAGCAGCCAAGCTCTAGCAGCCGAGCAGTACTTC.

This clone turned up a few times. CDR3 nucleotides: TGTGCCAGCAGTTTCGGGACAGGGACCAACGAGCAGTACTTC. Translation: CASSFGTGTNEQYF. The chain links TRBV27 to TRBJ2-7; 9 nucleotides line up with TRBD1. CDR3 length equals 14 residues. Germline lookup yields CDR1 MNHEY and CDR2 SMNVEV (reference sequence). With 3 bases clipped from V and 5 bases from J, the junction kept 5 bases outside the gene matches.

The chain employs TRBV7-3 and TRBJ1-1; a possible D gene is TRBD1 (5 bases). The CDR3 contains 14 residues. V lost 0 bases to trimming and J lost 1 base, with 6 bases between them. Germline V gene lookup returns CDR1 SGHTA and CDR2 FQGTGA. As DNA, the CDR3 is TGTGCCAGCAGCTTAACTGGGGGGAACACTGAAGCTTTCTTT. Translation: CASSLTGGNTEAFF.

The table lists this clone with a few counts. The chain joins TRBV9 to TRBJ2-7, with D uncertain. This CDR3 spans 12 amino acids. Germline CDR1 and CDR2: SGDLS and YYNGEE. Between the trimmed V and J ends, which lost 5 bases and 7 bases, there was a span of 13 bases. As DNA, the CDR3 is TGTGCCAGCAGTGGAGATGGGCGGGAGCAGTACTTC. Residues: CASSGDGREQYF.

J is TRBJ2-7 and V is TRBV19; TRBD1 aligns across 9 bases. With V trimmed by 6 bases and J by 0 bases, 6 bases remained unmatched. The length of the CDR3 is 15 residues. In germline, CDR1 is LNHDA, CDR2 SQIVND (reference sequence). This CDR3 reads CASSRGTGSSYEQYF. CDR3 nucleotides: TGTGCCAGTAGCCGCGGGACAGGGAGCTCCTACGAGCAGTACTTC. Combining the CDR3 with reference TRBV19 and TRBJ2-7 gives the whole variable domain DGGITQSPKYLFRKEGQNVTLSCEQNLNHDAMYWYRQDPGQGLRLIYYSQIVNDFQKGDIAEGYSVSREKKESFPLTVTSAQKNPTAFYLCASSRGTGSSYEQYFGPGTRLTVT.

This clone was picked up a small number of times. The chain employs TRBV5-1 and TRBJ1-5; D is unclear. Per the germline V gene, CDR1 is SGHRS and CDR2 is YFSETQ. The CDR3 runs 13 residues. V lost 2 bases and J lost 5, with 8 bases in between. The CDR3 bases are TGCGCCAGCAGCTTAAACACCGATCAGCCCCAGCATTTT. This encodes CASSLNTDQPQHF. The variable domain in full, completed from reference TRBV5-1 and TRBJ1-5, reads KAGVTQTPRYLIKTRGQQVTLSCSPISGHRSVSWYQQTPGQGLQFLFEYFSETQRNKGNFPGRFSGRQFSNSRSEMNVSTLELGDSALYLCASSLNTDQPQHFGDGTRLSIL.

This chain connects TRBV5-1 to TRBJ2-1; 11 bases are shared with TRBD1. The CDR3 spans 16 residues. Trimming cost V 2 bases and J 8 bases; bases outside gene matches: 9. The germline CDR1 and CDR2 sequences are SGHRS and YFSETQ. CDR3 sequence (DNA): TGCGCCAGCAGCTTAGACCGGGACAGGGGGTTCGATGAGCAGTTCTTC. Encoded protein: CASSLDRDRGFDEQFF.

The V gene is TRBV27, the J gene TRBJ2-1, with TRBD1 matching 9 bases. The CDR3 totals 15 residues. V shed 7 bases and J 6 bases; nucleotides not matched to a gene: 10. Germline V gene sequence: CDR1 MNHEY, CDR2 SMNVEV (reference sequence). CDR3 sequence reads: CASNQVGTGTNEQFF. Written as DNA, the CDR3 is TGTGCCAGCAACCAGGTCGGGACAGGGACCAATGAGCAGTTCTTC.

The chain uses TRBV15 and TRBJ2-7; D is perhaps TRBD1 (5 bases). This CDR3 is 14 amino acids long. The germline V gene has CDR1 LNHNV and CDR2 YYDKDF (reference sequence). The ends were cut back, 0 bases at V and 1 base at J, with 7 bases in the middle. The CDR3 DNA reads TGTGCCACCAGCAGAGACAGGGTATCCTACGAGCAGTACTTC. This codes for CATSRDRVSYEQYF.

The chain carries TRBV6-1 and TRBJ2-7, with D hard to call. From germline, CDR1 is MNHNS and CDR2 SASEGT. The CDR3 runs 13 residues. V was cut by 4 bases and J by 0 bases, with 7 bases left in between. The CDR3 here is CASSGPVSYEQYF. In DNA, the CDR3 is TGTGCCAGCAGTGGACCCGTCTCCTACGAGCAGTACTTC.

This clone showed up just a few times. The chain joins TRBV5-1 to TRBJ1-1; D ambiguous. The CDR3 consists of 14 residues. CDR1 SGHRS and CDR2 YFSETQ come from the germline V gene. Trimming cost V 4 bases and J 7 bases, with 17 bases left between them. The DNA of the CDR3 is TGCGCCAGCAGCGATTTTGGCGGAGGAGTTGAAGCTTTCTTT. Amino acids: CASSDFGGGVEAFF.

The chain is built from TRBV30 and TRBJ1-1; D is possibly TRBD1 (5 bases). With 0 bases removed from V and 7 bases from J, the gap between germline ends came to 9 bases. There are 12 residues in the CDR3. Germline V CDR1 and CDR2: GTSNPN, SVGIG (reference sequence). The CDR3 protein is CAWSVTQGEAFF. The CDR3 DNA follows: TGTGCCTGGAGTGTTACTCAGGGTGAAGCTTTCTTT.

In the case of this clone: One end of the junction is discordant with germline, which a read error may explain. The genes are TRBV2 and TRBJ2-7; tentatively, D is TRBD2 (5 bases). Germline loops: CDR1 SNHLY, CDR2 FYNNEI. This CDR3 has 11 residues. CDR3 residues: CASNSPTGRIF. The CDR3 bases are TGTGCCAGCAATAGCCCAACGGGGAGAATCTTC.

V and J are TRBV4-2 and TRBJ1-4; D not certain. There are 17 residues in the CDR3. The ends were cut back, 0 bases at V and 6 bases at J, with 17 bases in the middle. From germline, CDR1 is LGHNA and CDR2 YNFKEQ. The CDR3 loop is CASSQDQADEEYEKLFF. The CDR3 DNA sequence: TGTGCCAGCAGCCAAGATCAAGCGGACGAGGAATATGAAAAACTGTTTTTT.

As DNA, the CDR3 is TGTGCCAGCAGTCCCGCCCCGGGACAGGGAGGGGGACAGTTCTTC. It translates to CASSPAPGQGGGQFF. This chain joins TRBV28 and TRBJ2-1, with TRBD1 matching 9 bases. Germline CDR1 and CDR2: MDHEN and SYDVKM. V lost 5 bases, J lost 13 bases, and 15 bases stayed unmatched. The CDR3 length is 15 residues. Based on the CDR3 plus reference TRBV28 and TRBJ2-1, the full variable domain is DVKVTQSSRYLVKRTGEKVFLECVQDMDHENMFWYRQDPGLGLRLIYFSYDVKMKEKGDIPEGYSVSREKKERFSLILESASTNQTSMYLCASSPAPGQGGGQFFGPGTRLTVL.